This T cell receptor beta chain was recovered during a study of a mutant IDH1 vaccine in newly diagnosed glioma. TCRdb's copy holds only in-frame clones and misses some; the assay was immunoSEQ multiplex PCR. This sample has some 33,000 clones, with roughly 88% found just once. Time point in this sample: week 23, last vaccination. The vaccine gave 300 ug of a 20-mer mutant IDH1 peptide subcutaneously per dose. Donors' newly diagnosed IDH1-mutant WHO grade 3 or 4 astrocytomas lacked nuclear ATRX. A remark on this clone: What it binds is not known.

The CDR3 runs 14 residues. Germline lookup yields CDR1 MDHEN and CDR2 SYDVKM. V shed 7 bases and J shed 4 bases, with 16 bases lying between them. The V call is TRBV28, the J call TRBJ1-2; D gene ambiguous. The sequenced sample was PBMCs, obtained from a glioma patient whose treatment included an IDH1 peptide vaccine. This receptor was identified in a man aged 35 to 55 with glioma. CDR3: CASMKNNYGYGYTF. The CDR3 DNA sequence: TGTGCCAGCATGAAGAACAACTACGGCTATGGCTACACCTTC.